This T cell receptor beta chain was captured in a study of T cell changes during pregnancy in multiple sclerosis. The CDR3 extends over 14 amino acids. The J segment lost 5 bases and the V segment lost 7 bases, leaving 7 bases of the junction unmatched. CDR1 SNHLY and CDR2 FYNNEI come from the germline V gene. Produced via immunoSEQ multiplex PCR; TCRdb's table is partial and in-frame only. The top ten clones hold approximately 1.6% of a sample with some 90,000 clones, about nine tenths of them seen once. The chain couples TRBV2 to TRBJ2-2; 7 positions match TRBD2. The TCR comes from a female donor in good health, enrolled as a control in a pregnancy study. The source was peripheral blood, collected after pregnancy. CDR3 in amino acids: CASTPGGGTGELFF. The CDR3 bases are TGTGCCAGCACCCCGGGGGGTGGAACCGGGGAGCTGTTTTTT.